This T cell receptor beta chain was obtained from a study of CXCR3-negative and CXCR3-positive naive CD8 T cells (dated by TCRdb to between 2017 and 2020). Concerning the study at large: In total, some 150 million TRB reads were obtained, corresponding to roughly 1.5 +/- 0.3 million reads per library. Diversity and physicochemical repertoire analyses covered eleven to twelve donors pooled from two independent experiments. Naive subsets from 5 or 6 donors and memory cells from 3 donors were included in the TRBV-TRBJ cluster analysis.

The run used a NextSeq 550. The Human TCR Profiling Kit (MiLaboratory) was used to prepare UMI-labeled 5' RACE TRB cDNA libraries. cDNA synthesis used the entire amount of extracted RNA, and PCR amplification then used the entire amount of cDNA produced. Libraries were prepared in parallel with an identical number of PCR cycles. The original methods were these. MIGEC and MiXCR extracted about 50,000 +/- 10,000 unique UMI-labeled TRB cDNA molecules per library, requiring at least two reads per UMI. On average, each library contained about 40,000 +/- 10,000 functional in-frame TRB CDR3 nucleotide clonotypes without stop codons. Diversity metrics, including normalized Shannon-Wiener and Chao1, were computed in VDJtools after downsampling to 5000 UMI-labeled TRB molecules per sample. VDJtools was used to calculate clonotype-size-weighted physicochemical properties of the central five CDR3 residues, namely interaction energy, strength, volume and Kidera factor 4. TCRdb reprocessed the sequencing reads and holds a single record per CDR3 protein sequence, with no DNA. The V and J calls, along with clone size, are taken from TCRdb and not from the paper's own processing. The sample table holds about 90,000 distinct CDR3 sequences. Approximately 0.99% of the sample is taken by the ten largest.

Results the study describes overall, beyond this receptor: CXCR3 expression partially decreased after cryopreservation, so most assays used freshly isolated PBMCs. Naive CXCR3-negative and CXCR3-positive cells from the same donor showed similar TRBV-TRBJ usage, whereas memory cells showed distinct patterns. Compared with CXCR3-negative naive cells, CXCR3-positive naive cells had TRB CDR3s with higher hydrophobicity (lower Kidera factor 4), lower energy, and higher strength and volume indices. Repertoire diversity was comparably high in both naive subsets but much lower in memory CD8+ T cells. Because surface CD5, which is linked to self-reactivity in mice, was comparable between the naive subsets, TCR interaction strength was also inferred from TRB CDR3 physicochemical properties.

From cysteine to phenylalanine, the CDR3 is 16 amino acids long. Only the protein sequence is given. Based on the germline V gene (reference sequence), the CDR1 and CDR2 sequences are LGHDT and YNNKEL. On this clonotype: Its antigen specificity is not known.

For every CD8+ T cell subset, some 310,000 cells were flow-sorted straight into RLT lysis buffer, and each subset was sorted in triplicate. To exclude memory contaminants, naive CD8+ T cells were stringently defined as CD45RO-CCR7+CD27+CD95-. Peripheral blood mononuclear cells were isolated from buffy coats by standard density gradient centrifugation. Naive CXCR3-negative and CXCR3-positive CD8+ T cells were flow-sorted on a FACSAria III. An RNeasy Mini Kit was used to extract total RNA from the sorted cells. The receptor comes from a human donor in good health. Some clones in this sample may be carry-over from other donors' samples. The chain employs TRBV3-1 and TRBJ2-1; TCRdb outputs TRBD2, but without DNA this stays unchecked. Input material: naive CXCR3- CD8+ T cells from blood. What this sample's cell subset or site label stands for: CD45RO-CCR7+CD27+CD95- naive CD8+ T cells lacking CXCR3 (TNR3-). The CDR3 region: CASSHSLAAKHNEQFF.